These 4 T cell receptor beta chains were sequenced from one sample in a study of T cells expressing NK-cell markers. TCRdb processed the 5' RACE reads again and assigns one entry to each CDR3 protein, with no DNA. With around 470,000 distinct CDR3 sequences in the sample, the ten largest clones hold more than 1.4%. Sequences were obtained from blood T cells: a sorted CD56 or NKG2C T cell subset, CD4+ or CD8+ T cells, or bulk PBMC T cells (not recorded which). The receptors were sampled from a woman in her forties or fifties in good health.

The rearrangement joins TRBV7-8 to TRBJ1-3. CDR3 length: 15 residues. The germline gives CDR1 SGHVS, CDR2 FQNEAQ. The CDR3 sequence: CASSTLDRLGNTIYF.

Here the CDR3 reads CASSQVNRGQNTEAFF. The gene calls are TRBV4-1 and TRBJ1-1. Germline CDR1 reads MGHRA; CDR2 reads YSYEKL. The CDR3 is 16 amino acids.

This rearrangement joins TRBV10-3 to TRBJ2-1. Germline V CDR1 and CDR2: ENHRY, SYGVKD. The CDR3 loop spans 16 amino acids. CDR3: CAISESPSALGNEQFF.

The chain carries TRBV20-1 and TRBJ2-1. Germline V lookup: CDR1 DFQATT, CDR2 SNEGSKA (reference sequence). This CDR3 has 12 residues. The CDR3 reads CSASRSYNEQFF.